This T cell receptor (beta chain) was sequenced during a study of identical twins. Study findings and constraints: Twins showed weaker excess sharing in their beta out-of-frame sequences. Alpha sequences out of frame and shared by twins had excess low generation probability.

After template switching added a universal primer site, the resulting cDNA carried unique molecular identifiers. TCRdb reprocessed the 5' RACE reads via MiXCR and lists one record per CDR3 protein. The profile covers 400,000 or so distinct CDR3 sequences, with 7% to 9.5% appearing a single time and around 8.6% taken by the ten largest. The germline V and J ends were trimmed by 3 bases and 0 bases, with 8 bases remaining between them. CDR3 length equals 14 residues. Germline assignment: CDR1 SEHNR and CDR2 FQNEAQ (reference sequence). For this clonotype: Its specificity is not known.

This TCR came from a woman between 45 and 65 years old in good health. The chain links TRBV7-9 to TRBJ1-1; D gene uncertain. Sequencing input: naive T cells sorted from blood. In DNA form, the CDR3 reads TGTGCCAGCAGCTTTGAACAGTTGAACACTGAAGCTTTCTTT. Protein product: CASSFEQLNTEAFF.